Sequencing of this T cell receptor (beta chain) was carried out in a study of vaccination and CD4 T cells after COVID-19. Study-level information: Collection of post-COVID samples occurred a median approximately 94 days after diagnosis, spanning a range of 35 to 161. Study results and caveats: Relatively few convalescent patients were studied, without early post-infection timepoints.

V was shortened by 2 bases and J by 0 bases, with 4 bases between the two germline ends. In germline, CDR1 is MNHEY, CDR2 SVGAGI. The CDR3 totals 13 residues. Documented treatment: approximately nine-day PBMC culture with coronavirus spike peptide pools or control peptides (ViraFEST assay). Half the growth medium was swapped for new IL-2 medium on days 3 and 7. In its sample, this clonotype was seen a few times. Its antigen is unidentified. CD4+ T cells that had been cultured provided DNA sequenced with the Oncomine TCR Beta short-read assay. Using the QIAamp micro DNA kit, genomic DNA was extracted from the CD4+ T cells that had been cultured. TCRdb re-called the PCR reads through MiXCR, storing one row per CDR3 protein. Counted here are roughly 12,000 distinct CDR3 sequences, approximately 53% occurring once; the ten biggest clones make up 10% to 15%.

The specimen was CD4+ T cells from blood, cultured in vitro. The gene calls are TRBV6-5 and TRBJ1-2; D not resolved. The sequence derives from a human donor who had recovered from COVID-19. As DNA, the CDR3 is TGTGCCAGCAGTTACACAGCTAACTATGGCTACACCTTC. This gives the protein CASSYTANYGYTF.